The clone carrying this T cell receptor (beta chain) was counted once. Antigen unknown. The data are from a study of cytomegalovirus exposure and HLA in healthy donors. At the level of the study: The approximately 120 validation repertoires matched the 650 to 850 first-cohort repertoires in platform, a later analysis reported.

Only in-frame clones appear in the TCRdb table, and some are missing; sequencing was by immunoSEQ multiplex PCR. This sample has 150,000 to 200,000 clones; roughly 82% occur once, and the top ten carry 6% to 9%. Overall study findings and caveats: Cytomegalovirus status was reportedly diagnosed by the classifier with high specificity and sensitivity. It was confirmed in vitro that three of the CMV-associated chains were specific for CMV antigens. Subsequent analysis revealed that first-cohort TCR clusters tended to co-occur in the 100 to 150 validation repertoires.

This CDR3 is built from 13 residues. The germline gives CDR1 LNHDA, CDR2 SQIVND (reference sequence). With V trimmed by 10 bases and J by 9 bases, 7 bases remained unmatched. The clonotype was recovered from a man aged 18 to 29 in good health and CMV-seropositive. The V call is TRBV19, the J call TRBJ2-1; TRBD2 agrees at 12 bases. Specimen: PBMCs. The CDR3 region has the DNA TGTGCCACCGAGACTAGCGGGAGTGGTGAGCAGTTCTTC. Its protein is CATETSGSGEQFF.